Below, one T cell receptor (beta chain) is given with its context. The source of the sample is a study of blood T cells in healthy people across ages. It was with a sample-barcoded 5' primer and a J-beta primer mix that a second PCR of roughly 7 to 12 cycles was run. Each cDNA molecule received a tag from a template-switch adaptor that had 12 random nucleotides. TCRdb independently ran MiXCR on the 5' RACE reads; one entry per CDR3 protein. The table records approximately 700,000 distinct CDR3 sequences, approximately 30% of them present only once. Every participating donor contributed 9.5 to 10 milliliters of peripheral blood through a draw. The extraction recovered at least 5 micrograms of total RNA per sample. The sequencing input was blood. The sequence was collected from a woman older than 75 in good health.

CDR3 DNA sequence: TGTGCCAGCAGCTTGGCCGACTTCGCGGGCACAGATACGCAGTATTTT. Protein product: CASSLADFAGTDTQYF. The rearrangement joins TRBV5-5 to TRBJ2-3, with D unclear. Looked up from germline, CDR1 is SGHKS and CDR2 is YYEKEE (reference sequence). The CDR3 contains 16 residues. Deletions cut 0 bases from V and 1 base from J, with 12 bases between.